Presented here are 5 T cell receptor beta chains from one specimen sequenced in a study of T-cell reconstitution after alpha-beta-depleted transplantation in children. TCRbeta library construction was performed incorporating unique molecular identifiers. MiXCR was run by TCRdb on the PCR reads, yielding one entry per CDR3 protein. The sample gives approximately 240,000 distinct CDR3 sequences, 9.7% of which show up once; approximately 5% is in the top ten. The specimen comprised PBMCs from the stem cell graft donor, sampled from the stem cell graft. The receptors shown here come from a human donor who donated a stem cell graft to a child with SCID.

This clonotype has just a few counts. This chain joins TRBV12-3 or TRBV12-4 and TRBJ2-2; weak D call: TRBD1 (5 bases). This CDR3 spans 17 amino acids. Trimming removed 1 base at V and 3 bases at J, with 15 bases between. The CDR3 protein is CASSLGRGAQDTGELFF. The CDR3 nucleotides read TGTGCCAGCAGTTTAGGAAGGGGTGCGCAGGACACCGGGGAGCTGTTTTTT.

The sample holds many counts of this clonotype. The chain uses TRBV5-1 and TRBJ1-2; D uncertain. V was cut by 0 bases and J by 7 bases, with 10 bases left in between. CDR1 is SGHRS and CDR2 is YFSETQ in the germline V gene. The length of the CDR3 is 13 residues. The CDR3: CASSLATDFGYTF. In DNA form, the CDR3 reads TGCGCCAGCAGCTTGGCCACGGATTTTGGCTACACCTTC. The variable domain in full, with the rest retrieved from reference TRBV5-1 and TRBJ1-2, is KAGVTQTPRYLIKTRGQQVTLSCSPISGHRSVSWYQQTPGQGLQFLFEYFSETQRNKGNFPGRFSGRQFSNSRSEMNVSTLELGDSALYLCASSLATDFGYTFGSGTRLTVV.

The sample holds many counts of this clonotype. V gene TRBV12-3 or TRBV12-4 combines with J gene TRBJ1-5; D unclear. V was shortened by 3 bases and J by 4 bases, with 4 bases between the two germline ends. CDR3 length: 12 amino acids. CDR3: CASSFQNQPQHF. Here the CDR3 DNA reads TGTGCCAGCAGTTTTCAGAATCAGCCCCAGCATTTT.

A few counts support this clonotype. This rearrangement joins TRBV5-1 to TRBJ2-5; TRBD2 matches 9 bases. This CDR3 has 15 amino acids. V was clipped by 5 bases and J by 0 bases; unmatched bases: 5. CDR1 and CDR2 (germline): SGHRS, YFSETQ. Here the CDR3 reads CASSWGLADQETQYF. CDR3 nucleotides: TGCGCCAGCAGTTGGGGACTAGCAGACCAAGAGACCCAGTACTTC.

This clonotype was recorded at least ten times. The gene calls are TRBV7-3 and TRBJ1-1, with D unclear. The CDR3 is 13 amino acids. Between the trimmed V and J ends, which lost 6 bases and 0 bases, there was a span of 8 bases. Germline loops: CDR1 SGHTA, CDR2 FQGTGA. In nucleotides, the CDR3 is TGTGCCAGCAGTTTTACATTGAACACTGAAGCTTTCTTT. It yields the protein CASSFTLNTEAFF.